These 23 T cell receptor beta chains came from one sample sequenced in a study of persistence of HIV-infected CD4 T cells. For these receptors, no antigen is known. Anti-CD3/anti-CD28 beads served as a nonspecific positive control stimulus. Responding CD4+ T cells were sorted by upregulation of both CD40 ligand and CD69. The libraries were made with immunoSEQ version 4 in survey mode. Assay used: immunoSEQ multiplex PCR; TCRdb lists only in-frame clones, some missing. The sample shows 35,000 to 50,000 clones, around 92% of them seen only once. This material consisted of CD4+ T cells sorted from PBMCs after approximately 19-hour stimulation, taken from a patient who received antiretroviral therapy. The receptor set was obtained from an adult man with HIV who was CMV-seropositive.

The chain joins TRBV4-1 to TRBJ1-4, with D possibly TRBD1 on 5 matching bases. The CDR3 consists of 15 residues. Germline CDR1 and CDR2: MGHRA and YSYEKL. V was pared by 5 bases and J by 4 bases, with 14 bases between. The CDR3 DNA is TGCGCCAGCAGCGCCCGACAGACTTATAATGAAAAACTGTTTTTT. Translating gives CASSARQTYNEKLFF.

The V gene is TRBV28, the J gene TRBJ1-1; maybe TRBD1 (5 bases). CDR3 size: 15 residues. With 6 bases removed from V and 5 bases from J, the gap between germline ends came to 19 bases. Germline V lookup: CDR1 MDHEN, CDR2 SYDVKM. As DNA, the CDR3 is TGTGCCAGCAGGTCTTATGGCCGGGAGGGGACTGAAGCTTTCTTT. Its protein product is CASRSYGREGTEAFF.

A word on this clone: The same CDR3 arises from other DNA sequences in this sample as well. This rearrangement joins TRBV9 to TRBJ2-1, with 7 bases that match TRBD1. Germline loops: CDR1 SGDLS, CDR2 YYNGEE. The CDR3 is 15 residues long. V lost 0 bases and J lost 2; bases outside the gene matches: 2. In DNA form, the CDR3 reads TGTGCCAGCAGCGTAGAGGGGGCTACCTACAATGAGCAGTTCTTC. This translates into CASSVEGATYNEQFF. The complete variable domain, with remaining parts taken from reference TRBV9 and TRBJ2-1, reads DSGVTQTPKHLITATGQRVTLRCSPRSGDLSVYWYQQSLDQGLQFLIQYYNGEERAKGNILERFSAQQFPDLHSELNLSSLELGDSALYFCASSVEGATYNEQFFGPGTRLTVL.

The CDR3 nucleotides are TGTGCCAGCAGCGTCCCTAGCGGGGGGTACAATGAGCAGTTCTTC. Translated: CASSVPSGGYNEQFF. This chain links TRBV7-2 with TRBJ2-1; 11 nucleotides align to TRBD2. V shed 5 bases, J shed 4 bases, and the junction held 4 bases outside the gene matches. The germline gives CDR1 SGHTA, CDR2 FQGNSA. The CDR3 extends over 15 amino acids.

The gene calls are TRBV30 and TRBJ1-4; tentative D call: TRBD1 (6 bases). The CDR3 has 17 amino acids. The germline gives CDR1 GTSNPN, CDR2 SVGIG (reference sequence). V lost 2 bases and J lost 3, with 19 bases in between. The CDR3 sequence: CAWSQGPGWGANEKLFF. CDR3 bases: TGTGCCTGGAGTCAGGGGCCCGGATGGGGGGCTAATGAAAAACTGTTTTTT.

V is TRBV9 and J is TRBJ1-4; perhaps TRBD1 as D (6 bases). The germline gives CDR1 SGDLS, CDR2 YYNGEE. The CDR3 is made up of 13 amino acids. V lost 4 bases and J 8 bases, leaving 12 bases between the germline ends. The CDR3 DNA follows: TGTGCCAGCAGCCAGGGGCAGGGCGAAAAACTGTTTTTT. It is translated as CASSQGQGEKLFF.

The V gene is TRBV3-1 (or the pseudogene TRBV3-2), the J gene TRBJ1-5; D uncertain. This CDR3 region has 14 residues. Germline CDR1 and CDR2: LGHDT and YNNKEL (reference sequence). V gave up 4 bases and J gave up 9 bases, with 16 bases separating them. For the CDR3, the DNA is TGTGCCAGCAGCCCATCCGTCGGGAGGCGGCCCCAGCATTTT. Protein: CASSPSVGRRPQHF.

V and J are TRBV7-9 and TRBJ1-6; weak D call: TRBD1 (5 bases). V was trimmed by 3 bases and J by 8 bases, leaving 11 bases between them. Germline V CDR1 and CDR2: SEHNR, FQNEAQ (reference sequence). The CDR3 is 14 residues long. The CDR3 region has the DNA TGTGCCAGCAGCTTGCAGGGTATCGATTCACCCCTCCACTTT. As protein: CASSLQGIDSPLHF. Supplemented by reference TRBV7-9 and TRBJ1-6, the full variable domain reads DTGVSQNPRHKITKRGQNVTFRCDPISEHNRLYWYRQTLGQGPEFLTYFQNEAQLEKSRLLSDRFSAERPKGSFSTLEIQRTEQGDSAMYLCASSLQGIDSPLHFGNGTRLTVT.

The genes are TRBV11-1 and TRBJ2-7; D possibly uses TRBD1 or TRBD2 (7 bases each). The CDR3 is 16 amino acids. Per the germline V gene, CDR1 is SGHAT and CDR2 is FQDESV (reference sequence). V lost 6 bases and J 0 bases, leaving 18 bases between the germline ends. CDR3 sequence: CASSKGGGDFSYEQYF. CDR3 DNA sequence: TGTGCCAGCAGTAAGGGAGGGGGCGATTTCTCCTACGAGCAGTACTTC.

A note on this clone: Other DNA sequences in this specimen translate into the identical CDR3. The rearrangement links TRBV5-1 to TRBJ1-2; weak D call: TRBD1 (6 bases). The CDR3 sequence is 13 residues long. CDR1 SGHRS and CDR2 YFSETQ come from the germline V gene. V dropped 4 bases and J dropped 4 bases, with 11 bases sitting between them. CDR3 region: CASSLGQSYGYTF. CDR3 DNA: TGCGCCAGCAGCCTCGGACAGTCCTATGGCTACACCTTC. Supplemented by reference TRBV5-1 and TRBJ1-2, the full variable domain reads KAGVTQTPRYLIKTRGQQVTLSCSPISGHRSVSWYQQTPGQGLQFLFEYFSETQRNKGNFPGRFSGRQFSNSRSEMNVSTLELGDSALYLCASSLGQSYGYTFGSGTRLTVV.

The table lists this clone with a few counts. The chain carries TRBV5-4 and TRBJ1-4, with 7 bases fitting TRBD1. The V gene end was trimmed by 0 bases and the J gene end by 4 bases; junction bases not matched to a gene: 6. Per germline, CDR1 SGHNT and CDR2 YYREEE (reference sequence). This CDR3 is built from 16 residues. This CDR3 is CASSLANRGGNEKLFF. CDR3 nucleotide sequence: TGTGCCAGCAGCTTGGCCAACAGGGGTGGTAATGAAAAACTGTTTTTT.

V is TRBV19 and J is TRBJ1-2; 7 bases are shared with TRBD1. This CDR3 spans 11 amino acids. V shed 5 bases, J shed 6 bases, and the junction held 0 bases outside the gene matches. CDR1 is LNHDA and CDR2 is SQIVND in the germline V gene (reference sequence). DNA of the CDR3: TGTGCCAGTAGTGACAGGGATGGCTACACCTTC. Protein product: CASSDRDGYTF.

The gene calls are TRBV27 and TRBJ1-1; 7 bases line up with TRBD1. Germline V gene sequence: CDR1 MNHEY, CDR2 SMNVEV (reference sequence). The CDR3 is made up of 15 amino acids. After removal of 4 bases from V and 4 bases from J, the junction contained 9 bases not matched to a gene. This CDR3 reads CASSWSRGGSTEAFF. CDR3 coding DNA: TGTGCCAGCAGTTGGTCCAGGGGGGGAAGCACTGAAGCTTTCTTT.

The rearrangement uses TRBV6-5 and TRBJ1-1; 7 nucleotides align to TRBD1. The V segment lost 2 bases and the J segment 7 bases; nucleotides outside the gene matches: 7. The CDR3 has 14 amino acids. CDR1 and CDR2 (germline): MNHEY, SVGAGI. In DNA, the CDR3 is TGTGCCAGCAGTTACAGCGGGACAGACTATGAAGCTTTCTTT. This sequence encodes CASSYSGTDYEAFF.

The J gene is TRBJ1-2, the V gene TRBV4-1, with D perhaps matching TRBD1 (6 bases). Looked up from germline, CDR1 is MGHRA and CDR2 is YSYEKL. There are 17 residues in the CDR3. Trimming left V 4 bases short and J 1 base short, with 19 bases between. CDR3 coding DNA: TGCGCCAGCAGCCCCTTGCCGTGGGGGGCTGGTAACTATGGCTACACCTTC. Translation gives CASSPLPWGAGNYGYTF.

The chain joins TRBV2 to TRBJ2-6; D uncertain. Trimming took 6 bases from V and 4 from J, leaving 7 bases between them. Germline V gives CDR1 SNHLY, CDR2 FYNNEI. This CDR3 is built from 13 residues. The CDR3 bases are TGTGCCAGCAGGGTGGAAGGGGCCAACGTCCTGACTTTC. Protein product: CASRVEGANVLTF.

The CDR3 region has the DNA TGCAGTGCTAGAGATGTAGGGACGCAGTATTTT. Encoded protein: CSARDVGTQYF. The genes are TRBV20-1 and TRBJ2-3, with D unresolved. Germline values: CDR1 DFQATT, CDR2 SNEGSKA (reference sequence). The CDR3 covers 11 residues. V lost 0 bases and J 9 bases, leaving 7 bases between the germline ends.

V gene TRBV7-8 combines with J gene TRBJ1-1; D gene ambiguous. CDR1 is SGHVS, CDR2 FQNEAQ, per germline. Trimming stripped 0 bases from V and 1 base from J, with 15 bases between. The CDR3 consists of 17 residues. The CDR3 here is CASSLAFGRGANTEAFF. As DNA, the CDR3 is TGTGCCAGCAGCTTAGCGTTCGGCCGAGGTGCGAACACTGAAGCTTTCTTT. The entire variable domain, with the rest obtained from reference TRBV7-8 and TRBJ1-1, is as follows: GAGVSQSPRYKVAKRGQDVALRCDPISGHVSLFWYQQALGQGPEFLTYFQNEAQLDKSGLPSDRFFAERPEGSVSTLKIQRTQQEDSAVYLCASSLAFGRGANTEAFFGQGTRLTVV.

This chain uses TRBV5-4 with TRBJ1-2, with TRBD1 matching 7 bases. The germline CDR1 and CDR2 sequences are SGHNT and YYREEE (reference sequence). Trimming removed 5 bases from V and 4 bases from J; junction bases left unmatched: 14. The CDR3 sequence is 16 residues long. CDR3 sequence reads: CASRQTTGAVGYGYTF. The CDR3 DNA follows: TGTGCCAGCAGACAAACTACAGGGGCCGTTGGCTATGGCTACACCTTC.

The chain recombines TRBV5-5 with TRBJ1-2; 8 bases are a match to TRBD1. V was clipped by 0 bases and J by 5 bases; unmatched bases: 6. Per germline, CDR1 SGHKS and CDR2 YYEKEE (reference sequence). The CDR3 covers 15 residues. In DNA form, the CDR3 reads TGTGCCAGCAGCTTGGGGTCAGGGGGCGGGTATGGCTACACCTTC. Amino acid sequence: CASSLGSGGGYGYTF.

This clone appeared a single time. This CDR3 reads CASSMQGNYNSPLHF. The DNA of the CDR3 is TGTGCCAGCTCAATGCAGGGGAATTATAATTCACCCCTCCACTTT. The chain carries TRBV18 and TRBJ1-6; possible D gene TRBD1, 6 bases. CDR1 is KGHSH and CDR2 is LQKENI in the germline V gene. CDR3 length: 15 residues. V gave up 5 bases and J gave up 4 bases, with 12 bases separating them.

The genes are TRBV6-5 and TRBJ1-5, with D perhaps TRBD1 (5 bases). Trimming took 2 bases from V and 2 from J, leaving 10 bases between them. CDR3 length equals 15 residues. CDR1 and CDR2 (germline): MNHEY, SVGAGI. The CDR3 protein is CASSYGREGNQPQHF. CDR3 bases: TGTGCCAGCAGTTACGGCAGGGAGGGCAATCAGCCCCAGCATTTT.

This clone has just one count. The gene calls are TRBV28 and TRBJ1-6; 8 bases are a match to TRBD1. Trimming at V came to 4 bases and at J to 7 bases, leaving 6 bases not matched to a gene. The CDR3 has 15 residues. Per the germline V gene, CDR1 is MDHEN and CDR2 is SYDVKM. The CDR3 spells CASSSGQGQNSPLHF. The DNA for the CDR3 is TGTGCCAGCAGTTCCGGACAGGGTCAGAATTCACCCCTCCACTTT.